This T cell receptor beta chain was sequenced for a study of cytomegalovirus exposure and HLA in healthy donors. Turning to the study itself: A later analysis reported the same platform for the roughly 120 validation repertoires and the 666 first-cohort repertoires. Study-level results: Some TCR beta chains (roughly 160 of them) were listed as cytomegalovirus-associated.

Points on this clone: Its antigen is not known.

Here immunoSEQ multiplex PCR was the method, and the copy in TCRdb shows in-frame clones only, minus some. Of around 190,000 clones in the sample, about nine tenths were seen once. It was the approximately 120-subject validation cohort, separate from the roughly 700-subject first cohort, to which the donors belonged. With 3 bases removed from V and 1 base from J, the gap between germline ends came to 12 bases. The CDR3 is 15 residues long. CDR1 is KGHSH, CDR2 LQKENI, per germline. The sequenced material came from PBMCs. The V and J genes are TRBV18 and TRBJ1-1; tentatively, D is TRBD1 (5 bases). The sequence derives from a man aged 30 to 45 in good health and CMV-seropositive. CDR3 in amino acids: CASSPSGPTNTEAFF. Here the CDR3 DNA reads TGTGCCAGCTCACCTTCGGGGCCCACGAACACTGAAGCTTTCTTT.